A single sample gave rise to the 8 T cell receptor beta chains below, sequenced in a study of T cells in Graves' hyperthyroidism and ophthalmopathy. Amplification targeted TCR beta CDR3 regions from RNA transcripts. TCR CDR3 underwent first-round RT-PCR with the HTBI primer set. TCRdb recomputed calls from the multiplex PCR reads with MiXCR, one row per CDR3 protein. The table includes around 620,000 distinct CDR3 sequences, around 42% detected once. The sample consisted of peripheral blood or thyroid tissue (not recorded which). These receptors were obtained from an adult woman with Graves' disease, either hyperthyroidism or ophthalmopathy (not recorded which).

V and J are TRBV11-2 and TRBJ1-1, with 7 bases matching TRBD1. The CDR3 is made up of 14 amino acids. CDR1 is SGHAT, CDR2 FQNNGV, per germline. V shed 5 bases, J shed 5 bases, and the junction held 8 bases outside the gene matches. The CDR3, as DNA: TGTGCCAGCAGCCAAGACAGGGCAAGGACTGAAGCTTTCTTT. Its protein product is CASSQDRARTEAFF.

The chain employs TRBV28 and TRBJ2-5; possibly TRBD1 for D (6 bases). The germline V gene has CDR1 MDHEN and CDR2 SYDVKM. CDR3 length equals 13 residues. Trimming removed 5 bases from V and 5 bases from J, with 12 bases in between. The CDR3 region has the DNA TGTGCCAGCAGTCTTAACAGGGACGAGACCCAGTACTTC. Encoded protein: CASSLNRDETQYF. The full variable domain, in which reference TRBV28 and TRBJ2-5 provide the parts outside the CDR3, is DVKVTQSSRYLVKRTGEKVFLECVQDMDHENMFWYRQDPGLGLRLIYFSYDVKMKEKGDIPEGYSVSREKKERFSLILESASTNQTSMYLCASSLNRDETQYFGPGTRLLVL.

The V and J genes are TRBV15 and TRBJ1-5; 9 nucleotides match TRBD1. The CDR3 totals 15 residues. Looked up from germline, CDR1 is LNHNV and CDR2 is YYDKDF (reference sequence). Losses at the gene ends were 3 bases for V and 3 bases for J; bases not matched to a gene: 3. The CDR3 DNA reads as TGTGCCACCAGCAGCGACAGGGGGGCCAATCAGCCCCAGCATTTT. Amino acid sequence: CATSSDRGANQPQHF.

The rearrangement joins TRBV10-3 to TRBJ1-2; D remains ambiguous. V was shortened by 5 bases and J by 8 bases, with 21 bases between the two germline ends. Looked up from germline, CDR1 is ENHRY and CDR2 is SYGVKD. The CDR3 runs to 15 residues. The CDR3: CAISPPPQAAGGYTF. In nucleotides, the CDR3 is TGTGCCATCAGTCCCCCCCCGCAGGCGGCGGGCGGCTACACCTTC.

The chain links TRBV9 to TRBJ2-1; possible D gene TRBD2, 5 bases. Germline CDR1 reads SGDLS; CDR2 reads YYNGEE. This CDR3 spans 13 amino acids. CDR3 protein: CGVEGRSYNEQFF. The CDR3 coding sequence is TGTGGCGTAGAGGGCCGCTCCTACAATGAGCAGTTCTTC.

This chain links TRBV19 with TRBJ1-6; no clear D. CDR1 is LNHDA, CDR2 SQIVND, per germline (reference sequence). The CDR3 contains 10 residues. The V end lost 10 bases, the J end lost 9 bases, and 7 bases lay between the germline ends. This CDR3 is CAISVSPLHF. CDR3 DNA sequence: TGTGCCATATCGGTTTCACCCCTCCACTTT. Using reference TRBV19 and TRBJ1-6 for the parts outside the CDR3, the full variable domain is DGGITQSPKYLFRKEGQNVTLSCEQNLNHDAMYWYRQDPGQGLRLIYYSQIVNDFQKGDIAEGYSVSREKKESFPLTVTSAQKNPTAFYLCAISVSPLHFGNGTRLTVT.

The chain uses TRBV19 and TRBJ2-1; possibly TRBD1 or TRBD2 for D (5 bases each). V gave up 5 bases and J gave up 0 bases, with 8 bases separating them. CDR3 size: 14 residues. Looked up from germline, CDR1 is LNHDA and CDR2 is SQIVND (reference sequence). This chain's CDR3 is CASSSGSSYNEQFF. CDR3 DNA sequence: TGTGCCAGTAGTTCAGGGAGCTCCTACAATGAGCAGTTCTTC.

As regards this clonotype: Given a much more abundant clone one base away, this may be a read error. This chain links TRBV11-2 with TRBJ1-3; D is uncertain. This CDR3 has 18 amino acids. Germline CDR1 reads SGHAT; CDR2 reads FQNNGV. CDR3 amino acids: CASSNIRREQTSGSTIYF. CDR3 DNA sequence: TGTGCCAGCAGCAACATAAGGCGGGAACAAACATCTGGAAGCACCATATATTTT.